One sample yielded the 9 T cell receptor beta chains listed below, sequenced in a study of blood T cell repertoires in COVID-19 (TCRdb year 2020). Library generation was performed with the immunoSEQ multiplex PCR assay. TCRdb's version of the immuneACCESS table is confined to in-frame rearrangements and falls short of the full clone set. An unresolved V gene accounts for under half of the shortfall where checked; the remainder is of unknown origin. For this sample the table gives 200,000 to 250,000 clones, of which about 80% were detected only once. The ten largest clones represent about 8.1% of the sample. Sample: peripheral blood. These receptors were obtained from an elderly man with acute or convalescent COVID-19.

V and J are TRBV5-1 and TRBJ2-1; weak D call: TRBD1 (7 bases). The CDR3 contains 14 residues. The V end was cut by 4 bases, the J end by 7 bases, with 15 bases between. Germline CDR1 is SGHRS and CDR2 is YFSETQ. The CDR3 DNA reads TGCGCCAGCAGCGTGTTACAGGGGAGGAATGAGCAGTTCTTC. Its protein is CASSVLQGRNEQFF. Based on the CDR3 plus reference TRBV5-1 and TRBJ2-1, the full variable domain is KAGVTQTPRYLIKTRGQQVTLSCSPISGHRSVSWYQQTPGQGLQFLFEYFSETQRNKGNFPGRFSGRQFSNSRSEMNVSTLELGDSALYLCASSVLQGRNEQFFGPGTRLTVL.

This clone was recorded a few times. The chain uses TRBV10-2 and TRBJ2-5; 14 nucleotides agree with TRBD2. Per germline, CDR1 WSHSY and CDR2 SAAADI. The CDR3 is 15 residues long. V trimming: 6 bases; J trimming: 5 bases; junction bases outside the gene matches: 5. The CDR3 DNA reads TGCGCCAGCAGCCCGGGACTAGCGGGAGTCGAGACCCAGTACTTC. It is translated as CASSPGLAGVETQYF.

A few counts support this clone. This chain joins TRBV6-5 and TRBJ1-1; 8 bases align to TRBD1. V gave up 6 bases and J gave up 0 bases; unmatched junction bases: 6. CDR1 and CDR2 from the germline V gene are MNHEY and SVGAGI. This CDR3 is built from 15 residues. CDR3 amino acids: CASRDRGAMNTEAFF. The CDR3 nucleotides are TGTGCCAGCAGAGACAGGGGTGCTATGAACACTGAAGCTTTCTTT.

V gene TRBV6-5 combines with J gene TRBJ1-5, with D possibly being TRBD1 (6 bases). This CDR3 comprises 14 residues. CDR1 is MNHEY and CDR2 is SVGAGI in the germline V gene. V was trimmed by 4 bases and J by 11 bases, leaving 18 bases between them. In DNA, the CDR3 is TGTGCCAGCAGTTGGTCCGACAGGCCAGGGGCCCAGCATTTT. Amino acids: CASSWSDRPGAQHF.

V is TRBV6-5 and J is TRBJ1-2, with D perhaps TRBD1 (6 bases). Germline CDR1 is MNHEY and CDR2 is SVGAGI. Trimming took off 5 bases at V and 6 bases at J, with 19 bases between the two ends. CDR3 size: 15 residues. In DNA form, the CDR3 reads TGTGCCAGCAGTCGCTCCTGGAGGACAGCAGATGGCTACACCTTC. The encoded protein is CASSRSWRTADGYTF.

The chain has TRBV5-4 and TRBJ1-2, with a tentative D call TRBD1 (6 bases). The CDR3 consists of 15 residues. Germline CDR1 is SGHNT and CDR2 is YYREEE (reference sequence). Trimming took 4 bases from V and 0 from J, leaving 13 bases between them. The CDR3 DNA is TGTGCCAGCAGCCCCGGACAGTTGTCTAACTATGGCTACACCTTC. Residues: CASSPGQLSNYGYTF. The whole variable domain, remainder taken from reference TRBV5-4 and TRBJ1-2, is ETGVTQSPTHLIKTRGQQVTLRCSSQSGHNTVSWYQQALGQGPQFIFQYYREEENGRGNFPPRFSGLQFPNYSSELNVNALELDDSALYLCASSPGQLSNYGYTFGSGTRLTVV.

In DNA, the CDR3 is TGTGCCAGCTCCCTACAGGGGGCAAGCTCTGGGGCCAACGTCCTGACTTTC. It encodes CASSLQGASSGANVLTF. V and J are TRBV18 and TRBJ2-6; TRBD1 aligns across 9 bases. The CDR3 runs to 17 residues. CDR1 and CDR2 (germline): KGHSH, LQKENI. Trimming took 6 bases from V and 0 from J; bases not matched to a gene: 6.

The chain recombines TRBV19 with TRBJ1-4; a weak D match, TRBD1 (6 bases). The ends were cut back, 7 bases at V and 0 bases at J, with 12 bases in the middle. Germline assignment: CDR1 LNHDA and CDR2 SQIVND (reference sequence). The CDR3 totals 15 residues. Here the CDR3 reads CASTKRQATNEKLFF. The CDR3 DNA sequence: TGTGCCAGTACCAAACGACAGGCAACTAATGAAAAACTGTTTTTT.

This clone has just a few counts. V usage is TRBV27 and J usage is TRBJ1-1; D not certain. The CDR3 is 14 residues long. CDR1 and CDR2 (germline): MNHEY, SMNVEV (reference sequence). The V and J ends lost 5 bases and 0 bases respectively, with 10 bases between them. CDR3 sequence (DNA): TGTGCCAGCAGTCGACCCGGGATGAACACTGAAGCTTTCTTT. Translating gives CASSRPGMNTEAFF.